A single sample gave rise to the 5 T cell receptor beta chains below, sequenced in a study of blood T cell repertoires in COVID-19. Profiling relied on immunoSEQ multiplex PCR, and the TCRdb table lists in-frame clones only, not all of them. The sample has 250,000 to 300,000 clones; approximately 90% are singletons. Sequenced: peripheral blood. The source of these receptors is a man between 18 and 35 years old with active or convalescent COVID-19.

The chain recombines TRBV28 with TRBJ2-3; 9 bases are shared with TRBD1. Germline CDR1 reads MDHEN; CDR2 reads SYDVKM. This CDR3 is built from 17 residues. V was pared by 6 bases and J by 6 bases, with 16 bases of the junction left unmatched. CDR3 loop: CASRQAIWTGAGDTQYF. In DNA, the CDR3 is TGTGCCAGCAGACAAGCTATATGGACAGGGGCAGGGGATACGCAGTATTTT.

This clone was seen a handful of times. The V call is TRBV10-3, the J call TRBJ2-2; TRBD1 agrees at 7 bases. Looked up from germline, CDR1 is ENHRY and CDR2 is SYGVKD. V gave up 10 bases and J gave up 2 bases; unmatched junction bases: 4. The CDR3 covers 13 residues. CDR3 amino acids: CATRDRNTGELFF. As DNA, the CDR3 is TGTGCCACCCGGGACAGAAACACCGGGGAGCTGTTTTTT.

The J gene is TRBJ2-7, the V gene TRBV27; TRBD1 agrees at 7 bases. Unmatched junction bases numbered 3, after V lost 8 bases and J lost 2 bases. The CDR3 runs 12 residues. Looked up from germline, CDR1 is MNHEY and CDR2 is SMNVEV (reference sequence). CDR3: CASWDRAYEQYF. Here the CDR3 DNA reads TGTGCCAGCTGGGACAGAGCCTACGAGCAGTACTTC.

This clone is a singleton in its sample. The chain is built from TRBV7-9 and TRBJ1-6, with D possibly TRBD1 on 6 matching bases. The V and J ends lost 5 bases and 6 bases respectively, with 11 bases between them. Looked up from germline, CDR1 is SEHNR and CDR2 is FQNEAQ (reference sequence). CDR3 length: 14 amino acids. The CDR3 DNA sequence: TGTGCCAGCAGCAGACAGGCCATTAATTCACCCCTCCACTTT. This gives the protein CASSRQAINSPLHF. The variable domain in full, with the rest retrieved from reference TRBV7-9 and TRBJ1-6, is DTGVSQNPRHKITKRGQNVTFRCDPISEHNRLYWYRQTLGQGPEFLTYFQNEAQLEKSRLLSDRFSAERPKGSFSTLEIQRTEQGDSAMYLCASSRQAINSPLHFGNGTRLTVT.

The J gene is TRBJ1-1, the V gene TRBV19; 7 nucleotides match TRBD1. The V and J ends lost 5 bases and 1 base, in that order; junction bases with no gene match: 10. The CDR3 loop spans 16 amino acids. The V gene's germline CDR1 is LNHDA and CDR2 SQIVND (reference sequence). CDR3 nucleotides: TGTGCCAGTAGTTCTGTTTTGGGACAGCCGAACACTGAAGCTTTCTTT. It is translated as CASSSVLGQPNTEAFF.